What follows are 18 T cell receptor beta chains derived from one specimen sequenced in a study of T cell responses to AZD1222 COVID-19 vaccine. Libraries were prepared by immunoSEQ multiplex PCR; TCRdb keeps only in-frame clonotypes and omits some of them. The repertoire has 43,000 or so clones, around 90% of them found once; the top ten carry 37%. Material: peripheral blood, obtained 28 days after the second AZD1222 dose. The receptors come from an adult who received the AZD1222 COVID-19 vaccine.

Here the CDR3 reads CASSQLKTGLGNEQFF. In DNA, the CDR3 is TGTGCCAGCAGTCAGCTAAAGACAGGGTTGGGGAATGAGCAGTTCTTC. The rearrangement links TRBV6-2 or TRBV6-3 to TRBJ2-1; 7 positions match TRBD1. In germline, CDR1 is MNHEY, CDR2 SVGEGT. Trimming removed 5 bases from V and 7 bases from J; junction bases left unmatched: 14. This CDR3 has 16 amino acids.

V usage is TRBV12-3 or TRBV12-4 and J usage is TRBJ1-1; no clear D gene. The CDR3 runs 13 residues. V lost 6 bases, J lost 4 bases, and 12 bases lay in between. The CDR3 reads CASRAHEGTEAFF. Written as DNA, the CDR3 is TGTGCCAGCAGAGCCCACGAGGGCACTGAAGCTTTCTTT.

This chain links TRBV2 with TRBJ1-2, with 8 bases aligning to TRBD1. The CDR3 is 15 residues long. V shed 4 bases, J shed 4 bases, and the junction held 8 bases outside the gene matches. CDR1 and CDR2 (germline): SNHLY, FYNNEI. CDR3 sequence reads: CASSAGTGQGYGYTF. The CDR3 DNA follows: TGTGCCAGCAGTGCCGGAACCGGACAGGGCTATGGCTACACCTTC. Full variable domain (outside the CDR3, taken from reference TRBV2 and TRBJ1-2): EPEVTQTPSHQVTQMGQEVILRCVPISNHLYFYWYRQILGQKVEFLVSFYNNEISEKSEIFDDQFSVERPDGSNFTLKIRSTKLEDSAMYFCASSAGTGQGYGYTFGSGTRLTVV.

The chain combines TRBV27 with TRBJ1-1; TRBD1 agrees at 8 bases. The CDR3 length is 15 residues. The germline CDR1 and CDR2 sequences are MNHEY and SMNVEV (reference sequence). Trimming at V came to 2 bases and at J to 5 bases, leaving 7 bases not matched to a gene. The DNA for the CDR3 is TGTGCCAGCAGTTTAGAGGGACAGGCCGTGACTGAAGCTTTCTTT. Translation: CASSLEGQAVTEAFF.

This clone occurred once. The rearrangement uses TRBV4-1 and TRBJ1-2, with 9 positions matching TRBD1. Germline values: CDR1 MGHRA, CDR2 YSYEKL. The V gene end was trimmed by 4 bases and the J gene end by 4 bases; junction bases not matched to a gene: 7. This CDR3 is built from 15 residues. The CDR3 is CASSPTGGTGYGYTF. CDR3 nucleotide sequence: TGCGCCAGCAGCCCGACAGGGGGTACGGGCTATGGCTACACCTTC.

The chain links TRBV20-1 to TRBJ1-1; D gene unclear. V lost 6 bases, J lost 5 bases, and 10 bases lay in between. This CDR3 is built from 11 residues. Looked up from germline, CDR1 is DFQATT and CDR2 is SNEGSKA (reference sequence). The CDR3, as DNA: TGCAGTGCAAGGACTGGAACTGAAGCTTTCTTT. Translated, it gives CSARTGTEAFF.

This sequence joins TRBV19 and TRBJ1-1, with 10 bases identical to TRBD1. CDR3 length: 13 residues. Germline CDR1 and CDR2: LNHDA and SQIVND (reference sequence). J was trimmed by 11 bases and V by 4 bases; bases with no gene match: 7. The CDR3 spells CASSTTGGLVAFF. CDR3 DNA sequence: TGTGCCAGTAGTACGACAGGGGGCCTTGTGGCTTTCTTT.

V is TRBV9 and J is TRBJ2-1; D is possibly TRBD1 (7 bases). V lost 4 bases and J 10 bases, leaving 18 bases between the germline ends. The CDR3 has 14 amino acids. CDR1 is SGDLS, CDR2 YYNGEE, per germline. CDR3 in DNA: TGTGCCAGCAGCCAGGGGGGACTCGGCATGGAGCAGTTCTTC. It translates to CASSQGGLGMEQFF.

The rearrangement joins TRBV11-2 to TRBJ2-4, with D perhaps assigned TRBD1 or TRBD2 (7 bases each). Germline V CDR1 and CDR2: SGHAT, FQNNGV. This CDR3 spans 17 amino acids. Between the trimmed V and J ends, which lost 5 bases and 8 bases, there was a span of 25 bases. The CDR3 DNA reads as TGTGCCAGCAGCCCAGCCCCCGCAGGGGGGGCGAGAGACATTCAGTACTTC. It specifies CASSPAPAGGARDIQYF.

The chain uses TRBV18 and TRBJ2-7; 9 bases match TRBD1. V trimming: 3 bases; J trimming: 5 bases; junction bases outside the gene matches: 8. The CDR3 has 15 residues. The V gene's germline CDR1 is KGHSH and CDR2 LQKENI. The CDR3 DNA reads as TGTGCCAGCTCACCTGCCGGGACAGGGCTCAACGAGCAGTACTTC. The encoded protein is CASSPAGTGLNEQYF.

CDR3 coding DNA: TGTCTCAATTCAGTGGACGAGCAGTACTTC. It codes for CLNSVDEQYF. V and J are TRBV6-5 and TRBJ2-7; no firm D call. The CDR3 consists of 10 residues. The germline V gene has CDR1 MNHEY and CDR2 SVGAGI.

The chain recombines TRBV10-2 with TRBJ1-3, with D perhaps matching TRBD1 (5 bases). Trimming shortened V by 3 bases and J by 0 bases, and 12 bases separated the two germline ends. This CDR3 has 16 residues. Germline V lookup: CDR1 WSHSY, CDR2 SAAADI. CDR3 sequence (DNA): TGCGCCAGCAGTGACTGGGACGGCCTCTCTGGAAACACCATATATTTT. It is translated as CASSDWDGLSGNTIYF.

The V call is TRBV5-6, the J call TRBJ1-2, with a possible D match to TRBD1 (5 bases). The germline CDR1 and CDR2 sequences are SGHDT and YYEEEE. The V end lost 0 bases, the J end lost 1 base, and 16 bases lay between the germline ends. The length of the CDR3 is 17 residues. As DNA, the CDR3 is TGTGCCAGCAGCTTGGGGCGGGACCGCAACCTTAACTATGGCTACACCTTC. Translation gives CASSLGRDRNLNYGYTF.

The chain recombines TRBV19 with TRBJ1-5; TRBD1 might be the D (6 bases). CDR1 LNHDA and CDR2 SQIVND come from the germline V gene (reference sequence). This CDR3 spans 14 amino acids. Deletions cut 6 bases from V and 3 bases from J, with 12 bases between. The CDR3 is CASRDGQYNQPQHF. Written as DNA, the CDR3 is TGTGCCAGTAGAGACGGACAGTACAATCAGCCCCAGCATTTT. The variable domain in full, with the rest retrieved from reference TRBV19 and TRBJ1-5, is DGGITQSPKYLFRKEGQNVTLSCEQNLNHDAMYWYRQDPGQGLRLIYYSQIVNDFQKGDIAEGYSVSREKKESFPLTVTSAQKNPTAFYLCASRDGQYNQPQHFGDGTRLSIL.

J is TRBJ1-6 and V is TRBV19; a weak D match, TRBD1 (6 bases). Germline V gives CDR1 LNHDA, CDR2 SQIVND (reference sequence). There are 13 residues in the CDR3. V shed 6 bases and J shed 6 bases, with 9 bases lying between them. The CDR3 spells CASRTGANSPLHF. For the CDR3, the DNA is TGTGCCAGTAGGACGGGGGCTAATTCACCCCTCCACTTT. The complete variable domain, with remaining parts taken from reference TRBV19 and TRBJ1-6, reads DGGITQSPKYLFRKEGQNVTLSCEQNLNHDAMYWYRQDPGQGLRLIYYSQIVNDFQKGDIAEGYSVSREKKESFPLTVTSAQKNPTAFYLCASRTGANSPLHFGNGTRLTVT.

CDR3 sequence: CASSSGAQGNSPLHF. DNA of the CDR3: TGCGCCAGCAGCTCGGGGGCGCAGGGTAATTCACCCCTCCACTTT. V usage is TRBV5-1 and J usage is TRBJ1-6; D perhaps matches TRBD1 (6 bases). Germline loops: CDR1 SGHRS, CDR2 YFSETQ. With 3 bases removed from V and 6 bases from J, the gap between germline ends came to 13 bases. The CDR3 is 15 residues long.

V and J are TRBV6-5 and TRBJ2-2; D possibly corresponds to TRBD1 (5 bases). Germline lookup yields CDR1 MNHEY and CDR2 SVGAGI. V lost 9 bases to trimming and J lost 7 bases, with 18 bases between them. The CDR3 loop spans 14 amino acids. The CDR3 DNA reads as TGTGCCAGTCAAAAGGGCAGGGCCGGCGGGGAGCTGTTTTTT. Protein sequence: CASQKGRAGGELFF.

This rearrangement joins TRBV6-5 to TRBJ1-1; 7 positions match TRBD1. Unmatched junction bases numbered 3, after V lost 5 bases and J lost 0 bases. Germline CDR1 and CDR2: MNHEY and SVGAGI. The length of the CDR3 is 14 residues. The chain's CDR3 is CASSTDRMNTEAFF. Here the CDR3 DNA reads TGTGCCAGCAGTACGGACAGGATGAACACTGAAGCTTTCTTT.